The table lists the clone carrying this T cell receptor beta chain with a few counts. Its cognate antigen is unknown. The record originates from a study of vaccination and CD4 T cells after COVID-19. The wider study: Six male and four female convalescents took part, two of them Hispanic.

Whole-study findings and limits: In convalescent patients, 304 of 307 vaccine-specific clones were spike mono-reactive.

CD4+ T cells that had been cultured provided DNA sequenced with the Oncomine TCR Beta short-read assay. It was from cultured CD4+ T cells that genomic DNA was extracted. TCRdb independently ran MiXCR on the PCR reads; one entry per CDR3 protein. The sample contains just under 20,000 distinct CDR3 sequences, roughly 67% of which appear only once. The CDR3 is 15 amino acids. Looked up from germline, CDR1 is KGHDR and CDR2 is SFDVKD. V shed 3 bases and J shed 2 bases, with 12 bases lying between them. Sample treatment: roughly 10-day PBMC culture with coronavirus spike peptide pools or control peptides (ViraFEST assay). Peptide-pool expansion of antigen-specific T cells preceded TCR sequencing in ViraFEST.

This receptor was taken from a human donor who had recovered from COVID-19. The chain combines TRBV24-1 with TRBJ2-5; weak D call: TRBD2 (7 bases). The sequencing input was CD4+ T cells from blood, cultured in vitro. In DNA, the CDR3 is TGTGCCACCAGTGATACGCGGGGGCTACAAGAGACCCAGTACTTC. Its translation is CATSDTRGLQETQYF.